This T cell receptor (beta chain) was retrieved from a study of T cell responses to AZD1222 COVID-19 vaccine. Method: immunoSEQ multiplex PCR; TCRdb's copy keeps in-frame clones and lacks some. This table holds approximately 180,000 clones, 88% found once. The CDR3 covers 13 residues. CDR1 MDHEN and CDR2 SYDVKM come from the germline V gene. Trimming pared 6 bases from V and 2 bases from J, leaving 10 bases between. A single count supports this clone. The sequence derives from an adult in good health. The chain carries TRBV28 and TRBJ1-1; D remains unclear. The starting material was peripheral blood, obtained on day 0 of AZD1222 vaccination. The CDR3 sequence is CASSPPQNTEAFF. In nucleotides, the CDR3 is TGTGCCAGCAGCCCCCCACAAAACACTGAAGCTTTCTTT.